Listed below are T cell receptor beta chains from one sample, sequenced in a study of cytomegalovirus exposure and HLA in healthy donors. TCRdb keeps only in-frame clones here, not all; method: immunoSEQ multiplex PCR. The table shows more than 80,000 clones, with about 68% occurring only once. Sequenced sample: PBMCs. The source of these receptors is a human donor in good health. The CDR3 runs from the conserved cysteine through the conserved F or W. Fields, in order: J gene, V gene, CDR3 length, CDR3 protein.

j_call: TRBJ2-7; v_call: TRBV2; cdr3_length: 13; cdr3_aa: CASSVLATYEQYF
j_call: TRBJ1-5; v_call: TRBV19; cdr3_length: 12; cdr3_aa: CASTAGAQPQHF
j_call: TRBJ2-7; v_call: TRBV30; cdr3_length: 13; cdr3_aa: CAWSSRGNYEQYF
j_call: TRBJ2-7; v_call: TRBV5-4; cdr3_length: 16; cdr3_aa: CASSLGGTAGTYEQYF
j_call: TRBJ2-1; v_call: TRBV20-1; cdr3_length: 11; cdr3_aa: CSAEDSNEQFF
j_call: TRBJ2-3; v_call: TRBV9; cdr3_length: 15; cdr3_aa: CASSALPLATDTQYF
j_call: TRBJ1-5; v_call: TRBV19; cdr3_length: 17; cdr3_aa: CASSMNGPGQLNQPQHF
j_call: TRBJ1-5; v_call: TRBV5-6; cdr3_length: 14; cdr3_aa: CASEMRSGNQPQHF
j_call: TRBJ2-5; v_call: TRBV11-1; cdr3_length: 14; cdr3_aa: CASSPGTVQETQYF
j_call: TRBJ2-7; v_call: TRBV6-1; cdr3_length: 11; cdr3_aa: CATGQGHEQYF
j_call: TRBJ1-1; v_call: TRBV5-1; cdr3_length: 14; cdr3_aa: CASSPLGGVTEAFF
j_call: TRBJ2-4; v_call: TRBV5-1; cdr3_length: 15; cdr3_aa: CASSSGTGVINIQYF